This T cell receptor beta chain was captured in a study of regulatory T cells in long-lasting Graves disease (dated by TCRdb to about 2021). Broadly, across the study: Persistent Graves' disease meant more than 5 years of antithyroid drug treatment with TSH receptor autoantibodies that stayed positive. The study was conducted in China and was registered as a clinical trial. A total of about 33 samples underwent TCR sequencing, from about 13 patients with persistent Graves' disease and roughly 20 patients with newly diagnosed Graves' disease. On average, persistent Graves' disease patients in the clinical cohort had been on antithyroid drugs for about 10.3 years. Peripheral blood TCR sequencing and RNA sequencing compared persistent Graves' disease patients with newly diagnosed Graves' disease patients. The research as a whole found: Sequencing and analysis were limited to the TCR beta chain. Patients with persistent disease shared more public clonotypes (about 2,900) than newly diagnosed patients did (approximately 990). Only peripheral blood was studied, because thyroid tissue, the primary lesion, was inaccessible. Preferential use of TRBV28, TRBJ1-2 and TRBJ2-5 was observed in persistent disease, whereas TRBV20-1 and TRBJ2-1 were favored in newly diagnosed disease. The authors noted that the small sample size was a limitation that may lower accuracy. Compared with newly diagnosed patients, persistent Graves' disease patients had lower TCR Shannon entropy and fewer highly expanded clones, which suggests clonal expansion.

The time point label corresponds to: persistent/refractory GD, antithyroid drugs over 5 years with positive TRAb. For both TCR sequencing and RNA sequencing, RNA was extracted from PBMCs in TRIzol. The diagnosis of Graves' disease was made according to American Thyroid Association guidelines. Recruitment of patients was carried out at an endocrinology department in Xi'an, China. Each patient gave approximately 10 milliliters of peripheral blood, collected in an EDTA anticoagulant tube. PBMCs were isolated by Ficoll Paque Plus density gradient separation without further T cell sorting. An Agilent 2100 Bioanalyzer and agarose gel were used to assess RNA quality, and a NanoDrop 2000 was used to measure RNA concentration. Libraries were made using multiplex PCR. TCRdb names Illumina HiSeq 4000 as the instrument used. To build TCR beta libraries, CDR3 regions were amplified by Arm-PCR using iRepertoire HTBI primers. PCR products were gel purified before sequencing. From the authors' description of their analysis: Gene usage analysis of CDR3 amino acid clonotypes used the 60 to 75 TRBV and about 15 TRBJ segments found across samples. Filtered high-quality paired reads were merged into contigs using COPE and FqMerger. BLAST was used to align contigs to the IMGT TRBV, TRBD and TRBJ reference genes, and CDR3 was defined following IMGT. Clonotypes above 0.1% frequency were classified as highly expanded clones. Shannon entropy was used to measure repertoire diversity, and the Gini coefficient was used to measure V-J evenness. Public clonotypes were defined as clonotypes shared by more than one individual. Starting from the raw public reads, TCRdb applied fastp trimming at Q25, assembled clones with MiXCR and retained in-frame beta chains. Rows with one shared CDR3 protein collapse into an entry with the most common genes and DNA. These V and J calls derive from TCRdb rather than the authors' analysis. Counted in this sample were 650,000 to 850,000 distinct CDR3 sequences; 25% to 30% of them appeared once. Around 42% of the sample rests with the top ten.

Regarding this clonotype: It has no known antigen specificity. No quality values exist for individual bases; no much larger clone is one base distant.

The cysteine opens and the phenylalanine closes a CDR3 of 14 amino acids. The sequence is cut down to CDR3 DNA, 42 bases in frame from base 1. V and J are truncated by 5 bases and 7 bases respectively, leaving an intervening sequence of 15 bases. The CDR1 and CDR2 encoded by the germline V gene are SGHTA and FQGTGA. The source is a female donor with Graves disease. This specimen consisted of peripheral blood mononuclear cells (PBMCs), obtained when the disease was refractory, from a patient treated with antithyroid drugs. The V and J genes are TRBV7-3 and TRBJ2-1; the D region possibly corresponds to TRBD1 (5 bases align). The CDR3 has the sequence CASSPRARVNEQFF. The DNA reads as follows: TGTGCCAGCAGCCCCCGGGCCAGGGTAAATGAGCAGTTCTTC.